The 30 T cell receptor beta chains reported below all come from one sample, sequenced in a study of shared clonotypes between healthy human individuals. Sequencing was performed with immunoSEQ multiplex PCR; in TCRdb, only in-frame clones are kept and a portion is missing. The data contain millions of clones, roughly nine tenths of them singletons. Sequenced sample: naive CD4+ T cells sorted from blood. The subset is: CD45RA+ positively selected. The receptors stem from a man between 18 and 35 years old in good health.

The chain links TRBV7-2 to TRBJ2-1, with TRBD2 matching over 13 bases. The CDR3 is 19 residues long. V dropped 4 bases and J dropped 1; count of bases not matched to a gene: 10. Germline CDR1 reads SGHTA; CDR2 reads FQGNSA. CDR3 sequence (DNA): TGTGCCAGCAGCTCCCTCTCACTAGCGGGAGGGGGGTCCTACAATGAGCAGTTCTTC. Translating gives CASSSLSLAGGGSYNEQFF.

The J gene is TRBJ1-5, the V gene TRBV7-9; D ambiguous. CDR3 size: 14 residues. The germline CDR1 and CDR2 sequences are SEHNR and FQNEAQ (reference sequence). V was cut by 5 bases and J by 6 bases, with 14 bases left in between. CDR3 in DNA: TGTGCCAGCAGCACAGAAAGCGCGAGTCAGCCCCAGCATTTT. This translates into CASSTESASQPQHF.

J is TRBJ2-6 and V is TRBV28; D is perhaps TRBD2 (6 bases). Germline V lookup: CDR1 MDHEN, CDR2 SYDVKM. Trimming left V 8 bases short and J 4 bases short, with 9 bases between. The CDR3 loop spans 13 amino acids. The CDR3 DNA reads TGTGCCAGCCGGGGGACCGGGGCCAACGTCCTGACTTTC. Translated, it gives CASRGTGANVLTF.

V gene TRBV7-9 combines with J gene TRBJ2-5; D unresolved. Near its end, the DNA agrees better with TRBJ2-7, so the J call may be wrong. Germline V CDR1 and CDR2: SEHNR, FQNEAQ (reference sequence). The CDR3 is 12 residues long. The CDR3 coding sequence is TGTGCCAGCAGCTTAGGGGTAGGCGAGCAGTACTTC. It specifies CASSLGVGEQYF.

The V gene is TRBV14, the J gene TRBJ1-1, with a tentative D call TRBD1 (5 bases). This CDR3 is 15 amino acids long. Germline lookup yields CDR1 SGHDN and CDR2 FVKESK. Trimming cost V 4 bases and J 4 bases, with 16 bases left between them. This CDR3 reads CASSPTWQGVTEAFF. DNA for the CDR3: TGTGCCAGCAGCCCAACTTGGCAGGGAGTCACTGAAGCTTTCTTT.

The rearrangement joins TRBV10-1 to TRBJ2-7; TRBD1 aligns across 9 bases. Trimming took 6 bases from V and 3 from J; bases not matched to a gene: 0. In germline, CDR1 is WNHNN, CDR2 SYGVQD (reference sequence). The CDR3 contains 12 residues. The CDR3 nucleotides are TGCGCCAGCAGGGGACAGGGCTACGAGCAGTACTTC. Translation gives CASRGQGYEQYF.

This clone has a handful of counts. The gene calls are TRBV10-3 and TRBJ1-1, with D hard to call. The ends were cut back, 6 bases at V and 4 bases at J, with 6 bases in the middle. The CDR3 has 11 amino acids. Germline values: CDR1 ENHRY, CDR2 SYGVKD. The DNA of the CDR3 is TGTGCCATCAGGTCCTCCACTGAAGCTTTCTTT. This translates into CAIRSSTEAFF.

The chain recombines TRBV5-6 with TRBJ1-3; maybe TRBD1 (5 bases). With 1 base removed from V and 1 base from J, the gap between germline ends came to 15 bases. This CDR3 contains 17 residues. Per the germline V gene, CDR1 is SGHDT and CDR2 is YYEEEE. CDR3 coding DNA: TGTGCCAGCAGCTTGTGGGAGGCAGGACAATCTGGAAACACCATATATTTT. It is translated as CASSLWEAGQSGNTIYF.

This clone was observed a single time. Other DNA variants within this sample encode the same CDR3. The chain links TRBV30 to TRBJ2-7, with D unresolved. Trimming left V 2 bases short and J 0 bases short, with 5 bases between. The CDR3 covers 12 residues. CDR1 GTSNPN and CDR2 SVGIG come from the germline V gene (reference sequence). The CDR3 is CAWSPGSYEQYF. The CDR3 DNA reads TGTGCCTGGAGTCCGGGCTCCTACGAGCAGTACTTC.

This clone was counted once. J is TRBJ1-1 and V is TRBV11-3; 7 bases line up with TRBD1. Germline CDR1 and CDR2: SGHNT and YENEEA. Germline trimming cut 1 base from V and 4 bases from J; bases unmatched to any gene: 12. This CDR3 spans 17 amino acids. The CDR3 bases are TGTGCCAGCAGCTTAGGCGGGCGCAAGGGGGCATCCACTGAAGCTTTCTTT. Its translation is CASSLGGRKGASTEAFF. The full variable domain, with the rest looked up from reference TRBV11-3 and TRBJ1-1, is EAGVVQSPRYKIIEKKQPVAFWCNPISGHNTLYWYLQNLGQGPELLIRYENEEAVDDSQLPKDRFSAERLKGVDSTLKIQPAELGDSAVYLCASSLGGRKGASTEAFFGQGTRLTVV.

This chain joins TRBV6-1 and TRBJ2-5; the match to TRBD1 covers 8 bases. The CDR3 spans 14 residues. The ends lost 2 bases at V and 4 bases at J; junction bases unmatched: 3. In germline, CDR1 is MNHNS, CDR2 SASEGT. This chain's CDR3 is CASSENGQGETQYF. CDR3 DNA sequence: TGTGCCAGCAGTGAAAACGGACAGGGAGAGACCCAGTACTTC.

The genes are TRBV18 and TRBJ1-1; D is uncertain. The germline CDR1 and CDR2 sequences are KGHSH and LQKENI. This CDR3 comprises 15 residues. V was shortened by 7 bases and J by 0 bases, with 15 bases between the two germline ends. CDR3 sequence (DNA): TGTGCCAGCTTCAGTACAAGGCAAGTGAACACTGAAGCTTTCTTT. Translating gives CASFSTRQVNTEAFF.

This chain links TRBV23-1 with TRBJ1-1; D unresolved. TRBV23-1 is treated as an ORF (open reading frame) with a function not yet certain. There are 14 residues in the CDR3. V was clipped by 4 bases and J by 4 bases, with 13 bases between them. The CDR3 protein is CASSLSGATTEAFF. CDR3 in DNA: TGCGCCAGCAGTCTTTCAGGCGCGACCACTGAAGCTTTCTTT.

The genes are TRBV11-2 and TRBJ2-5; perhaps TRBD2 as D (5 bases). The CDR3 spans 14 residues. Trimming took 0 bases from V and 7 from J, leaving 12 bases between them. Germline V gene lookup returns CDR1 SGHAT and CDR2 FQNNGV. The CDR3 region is CASSLEGGRGTQYF. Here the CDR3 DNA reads TGTGCCAGCAGCTTAGAAGGAGGACGGGGGACCCAGTACTTC.

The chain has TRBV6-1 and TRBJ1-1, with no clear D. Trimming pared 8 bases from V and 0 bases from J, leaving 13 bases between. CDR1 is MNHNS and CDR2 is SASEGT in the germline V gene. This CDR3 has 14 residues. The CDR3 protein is CASAREPMNTEAFF. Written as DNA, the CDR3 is TGTGCCAGCGCCAGAGAACCAATGAACACTGAAGCTTTCTTT.

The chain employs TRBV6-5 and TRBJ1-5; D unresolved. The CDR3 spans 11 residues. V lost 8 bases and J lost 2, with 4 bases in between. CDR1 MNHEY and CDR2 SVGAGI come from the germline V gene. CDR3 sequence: CASEGNQPQHF. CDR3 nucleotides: TGTGCCAGCGAAGGCAATCAGCCCCAGCATTTT.

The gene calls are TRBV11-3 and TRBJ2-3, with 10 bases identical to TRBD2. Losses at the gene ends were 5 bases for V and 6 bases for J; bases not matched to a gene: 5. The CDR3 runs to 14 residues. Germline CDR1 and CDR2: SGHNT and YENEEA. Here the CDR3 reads CASSVSSGSDTQYF. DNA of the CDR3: TGTGCCAGCAGCGTATCTAGCGGGAGTGATACGCAGTATTTT. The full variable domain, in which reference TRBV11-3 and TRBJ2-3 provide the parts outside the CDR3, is EAGVVQSPRYKIIEKKQPVAFWCNPISGHNTLYWYLQNLGQGPELLIRYENEEAVDDSQLPKDRFSAERLKGVDSTLKIQPAELGDSAVYLCASSVSSGSDTQYFGPGTRLTVL.

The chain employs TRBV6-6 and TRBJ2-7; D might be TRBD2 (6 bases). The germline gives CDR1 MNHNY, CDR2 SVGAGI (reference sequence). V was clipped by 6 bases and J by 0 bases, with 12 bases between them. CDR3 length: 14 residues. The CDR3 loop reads CASRARGDSYEQYF. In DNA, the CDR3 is TGTGCCAGCAGAGCGCGCGGGGACTCCTACGAGCAGTACTTC.

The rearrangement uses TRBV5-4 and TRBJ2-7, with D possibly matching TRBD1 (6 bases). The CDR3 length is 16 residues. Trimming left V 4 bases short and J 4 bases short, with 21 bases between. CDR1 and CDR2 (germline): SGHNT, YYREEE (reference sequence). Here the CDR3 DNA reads TGTGCCAGCAGCCACCGAGCACAGGGTTCTGGGTACGAGCAGTACTTC. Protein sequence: CASSHRAQGSGYEQYF.

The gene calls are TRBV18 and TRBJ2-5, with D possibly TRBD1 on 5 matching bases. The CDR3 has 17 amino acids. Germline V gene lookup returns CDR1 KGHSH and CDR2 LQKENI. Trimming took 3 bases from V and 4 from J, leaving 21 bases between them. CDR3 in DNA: TGTGCCAGCTCACCCCTATCCGGGCAGGGCCTGCTAGAGACCCAGTACTTC. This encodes CASSPLSGQGLLETQYF. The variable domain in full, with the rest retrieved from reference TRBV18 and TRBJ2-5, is NAGVMQNPRHLVRRRGQEARLRCSPMKGHSHVYWYRQLPEEGLKFMVYLQKENIIDESGMPKERFSAEFPKEGPSILRIQQVVRGDSAAYFCASSPLSGQGLLETQYFGPGTRLLVL.

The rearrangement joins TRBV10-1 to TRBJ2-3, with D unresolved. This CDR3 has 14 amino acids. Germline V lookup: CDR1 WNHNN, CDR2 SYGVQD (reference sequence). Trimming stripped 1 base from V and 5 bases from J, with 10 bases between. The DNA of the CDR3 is TGCGCCAGCAGTGAGTGGACCAAAGAAGATACGCAGTATTTT. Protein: CASSEWTKEDTQYF.

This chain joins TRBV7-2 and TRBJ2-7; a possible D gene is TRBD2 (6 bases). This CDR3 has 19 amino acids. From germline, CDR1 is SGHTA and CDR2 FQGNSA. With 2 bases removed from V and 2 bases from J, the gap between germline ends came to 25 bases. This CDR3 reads CASSLRGVGSGTSPYEQYF. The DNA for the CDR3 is TGTGCCAGCAGCTTAAGAGGGGTGGGATCGGGCACTAGCCCCTACGAGCAGTACTTC.

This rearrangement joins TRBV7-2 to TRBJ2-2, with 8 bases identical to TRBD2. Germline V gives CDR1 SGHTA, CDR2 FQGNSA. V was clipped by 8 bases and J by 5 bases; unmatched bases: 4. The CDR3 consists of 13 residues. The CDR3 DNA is TGTGCCAGCGTAGCGGGAAGGACCGGGGAGCTGTTTTTT. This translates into CASVAGRTGELFF.

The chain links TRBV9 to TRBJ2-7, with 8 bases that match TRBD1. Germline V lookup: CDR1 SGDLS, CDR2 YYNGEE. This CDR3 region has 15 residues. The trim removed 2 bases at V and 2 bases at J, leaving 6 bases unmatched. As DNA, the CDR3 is TGTGCCAGCAGCGTTGGACAGGGTATACCCTACGAGCAGTACTTC. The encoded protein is CASSVGQGIPYEQYF.

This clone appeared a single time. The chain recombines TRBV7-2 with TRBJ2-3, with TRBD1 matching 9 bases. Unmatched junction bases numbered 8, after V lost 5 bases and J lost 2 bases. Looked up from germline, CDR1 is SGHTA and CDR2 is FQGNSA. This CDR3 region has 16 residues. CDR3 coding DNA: TGTGCCAGCAGCGCCGGGGACAGGGACCTCACAGATACGCAGTATTTT. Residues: CASSAGDRDLTDTQYF.

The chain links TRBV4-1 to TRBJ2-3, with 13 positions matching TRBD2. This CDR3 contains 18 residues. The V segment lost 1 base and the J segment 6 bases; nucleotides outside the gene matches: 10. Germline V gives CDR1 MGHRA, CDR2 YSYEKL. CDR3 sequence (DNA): TGCGCCAGCAGCCAAGGCAACGGACTAGCGGGAGTAAAGGATACGCAGTATTTT. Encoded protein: CASSQGNGLAGVKDTQYF.

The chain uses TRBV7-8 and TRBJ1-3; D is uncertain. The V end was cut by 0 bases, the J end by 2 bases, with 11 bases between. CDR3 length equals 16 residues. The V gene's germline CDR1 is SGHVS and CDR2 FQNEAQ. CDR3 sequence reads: CASSLASMGTGNTIYF. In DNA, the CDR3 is TGTGCCAGCAGCTTAGCGAGTATGGGAACTGGAAACACCATATATTTT.

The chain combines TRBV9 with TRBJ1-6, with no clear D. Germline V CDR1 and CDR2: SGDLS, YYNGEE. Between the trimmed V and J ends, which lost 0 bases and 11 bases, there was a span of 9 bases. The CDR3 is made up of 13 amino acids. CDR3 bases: TGTGCCAGCAGCGTAGTTGGGCGCCCACCCCTCCACTTT. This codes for CASSVVGRPPLHF.

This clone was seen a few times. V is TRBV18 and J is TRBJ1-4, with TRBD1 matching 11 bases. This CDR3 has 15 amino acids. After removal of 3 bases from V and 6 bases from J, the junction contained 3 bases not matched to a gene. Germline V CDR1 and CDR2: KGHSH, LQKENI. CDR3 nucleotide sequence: TGTGCCAGCTCACCCATGGGACAGGGGGATGAAAAACTGTTTTTT. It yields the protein CASSPMGQGDEKLFF.

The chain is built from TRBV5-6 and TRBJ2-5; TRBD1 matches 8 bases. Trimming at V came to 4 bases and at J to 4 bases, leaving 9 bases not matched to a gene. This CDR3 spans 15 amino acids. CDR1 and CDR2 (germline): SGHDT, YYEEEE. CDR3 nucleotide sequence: TGTGCCAGCAGCCAGCTGACAGGGGTAGGAGAGACCCAGTACTTC. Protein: CASSQLTGVGETQYF.